This TCR beta chain is from a study of blood T cell repertoires in COVID-19. The length of the CDR3 is 15 residues. Germline V CDR1 and CDR2: SNHLY, FYNNEI. V lost 3 bases to trimming and J lost 5 bases, with 13 bases between them. Assay: immunoSEQ multiplex PCR; the TCRdb copy retains only in-frame clones and omits some. This sample has about 200,000 clones, with around nine tenths found just once. This TCR derives from a man younger than 35 with active or convalescent COVID-19. The sample was peripheral blood. The rearrangement uses TRBV2 and TRBJ2-2; perhaps TRBD2 as D (7 bases). The CDR3 coding sequence is TGTGCCAGCAGTGATCTGGGGGGGGCGACCGGGGAGCTGTTTTTT. Translated, it gives CASSDLGGATGELFF. The full variable domain, its missing parts supplied by reference TRBV2 and TRBJ2-2, is EPEVTQTPSHQVTQMGQEVILRCVPISNHLYFYWYRQILGQKVEFLVSFYNNEISEKSEIFDDQFSVERPDGSNFTLKIRSTKLEDSAMYFCASSDLGGATGELFFGEGSRLTVL.